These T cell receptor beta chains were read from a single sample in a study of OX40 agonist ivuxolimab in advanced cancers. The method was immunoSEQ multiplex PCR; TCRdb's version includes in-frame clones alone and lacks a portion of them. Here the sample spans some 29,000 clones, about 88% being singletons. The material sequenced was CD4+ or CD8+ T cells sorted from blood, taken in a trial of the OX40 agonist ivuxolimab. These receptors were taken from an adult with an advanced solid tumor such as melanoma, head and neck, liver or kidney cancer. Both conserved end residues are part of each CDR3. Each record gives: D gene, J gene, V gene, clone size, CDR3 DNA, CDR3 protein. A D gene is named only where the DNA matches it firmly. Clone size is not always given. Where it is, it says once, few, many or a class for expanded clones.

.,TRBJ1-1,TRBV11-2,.,TGTGCCAGCAGCTTTGCGAACACTGAAGCTTTCTTT,CASSFANTEAFF
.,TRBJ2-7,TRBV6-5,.,TGTGCCAGCAGTTACTCTACGGGTTACGAGCAGTACTTC,CASSYSTGYEQYF
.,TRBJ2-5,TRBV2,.,TGTGCCAGCTTTACGACGGCAAAAGAGACCCAGTACTTC,CASFTTAKETQYF
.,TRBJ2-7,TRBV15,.,TGTGCCACCAGCTATTCGTACGAGCAGTACTTC,CATSYSYEQYF
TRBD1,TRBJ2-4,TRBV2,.,TGTGCCAGCAGGCCTCCGCCCCCGGGACAGGGGAAAAACATTCAGTACTTC,CASRPPPPGQGKNIQYF
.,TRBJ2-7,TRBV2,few,TGTGCCAGCGTCCAGGGTTACGAGCAGTACTTC,CASVQGYEQYF
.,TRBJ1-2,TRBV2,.,TGTGCCAGCAGATGGGGGAACTATGGCTACACCTTC,CASRWGNYGYTF
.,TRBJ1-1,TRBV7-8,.,TGTGCCAGCAGCTTAATGGCGTGGGCGGGGGGACACATGAACACTGAAGCTTTCTTT,CASSLMAWAGGHMNTEAFF
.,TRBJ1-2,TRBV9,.,TGTGCCAGCAGCCCCCCGGACAGCCCTGATGGCTACACCTTC,CASSPPDSPDGYTF
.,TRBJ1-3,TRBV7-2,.,TGTGCCAGCAGCTTCGACAGCTCTGGAAACACCATATATTTT,CASSFDSSGNTIYF
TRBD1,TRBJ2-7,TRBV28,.,TGTGCCAGCGGAGACAGGGCCCTCTCCTACGAGCAGTACTTC,CASGDRALSYEQYF
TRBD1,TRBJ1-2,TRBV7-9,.,TGTGCCAGCAGCCGGACAGGAGCTAACTATGGCTACACCTTC,CASSRTGANYGYTF
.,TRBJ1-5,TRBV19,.,TGTGCCAGTAGTACCATTGCCGGGCCCAGCAATCAGCCCCAGCATTTT,CASSTIAGPSNQPQHF
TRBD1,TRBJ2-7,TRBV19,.,TGTGCCAGTAGTTTGACAGGGCTCCCTACCTACGAGCAGTACTTC,CASSLTGLPTYEQYF
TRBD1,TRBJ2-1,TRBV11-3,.,TGTGCCAGCAGCTTAAATAGACCGGGACAGATCGGCGATGAGCAGTTCTTC,CASSLNRPGQIGDEQFF
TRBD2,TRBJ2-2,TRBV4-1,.,TGCGCCAGCAGCCAAGTGACTAGCCCCACCGGGGAGCTGTTTTTT,CASSQVTSPTGELFF
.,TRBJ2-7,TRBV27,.,TGTGCCAGCAGTTCGTTCAACCCCCCTCAGTCCGGGACATTCTCCTACGAGCAGTACTTC,CASSSFNPPQSGTFSYEQYF
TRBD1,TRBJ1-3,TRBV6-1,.,TGTGCCAGCAGTGATTGGGGGACAGGGGGTGGAAACACCATATATTTT,CASSDWGTGGGNTIYF
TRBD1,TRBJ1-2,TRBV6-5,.,TGTGCCAGCAGACCGGGACAGGGAAGTGGCTACACCTTC,CASRPGQGSGYTF